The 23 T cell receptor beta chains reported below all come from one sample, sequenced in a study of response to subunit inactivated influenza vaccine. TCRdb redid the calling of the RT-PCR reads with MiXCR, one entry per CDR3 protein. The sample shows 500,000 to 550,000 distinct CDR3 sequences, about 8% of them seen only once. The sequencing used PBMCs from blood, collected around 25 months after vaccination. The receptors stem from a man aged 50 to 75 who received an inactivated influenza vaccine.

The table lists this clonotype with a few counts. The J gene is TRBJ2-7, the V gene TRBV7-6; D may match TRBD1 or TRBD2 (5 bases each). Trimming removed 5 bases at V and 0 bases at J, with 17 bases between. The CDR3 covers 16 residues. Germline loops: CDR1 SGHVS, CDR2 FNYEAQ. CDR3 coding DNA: TGTGCCAGCAGCCAAGGCTCCGGGGCCTACTCCTACGAGCAGTACTTC. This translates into CASSQGSGAYSYEQYF. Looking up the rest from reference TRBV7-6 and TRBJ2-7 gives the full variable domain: GAGVSQSPRYKVTKRGQDVALRCDPISGHVSLYWYRQALGQGPEFLTYFNYEAQQDKSGLPNDRFSAERPEGSISTLTIQRTEQRDSAMYRCASSQGSGAYSYEQYFGPGTRLTVT.

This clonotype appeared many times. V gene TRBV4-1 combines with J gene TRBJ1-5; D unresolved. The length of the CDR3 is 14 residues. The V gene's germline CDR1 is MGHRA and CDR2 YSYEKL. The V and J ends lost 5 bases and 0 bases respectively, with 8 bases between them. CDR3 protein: CASSGRTSNQPQHF. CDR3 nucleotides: TGCGCCAGCAGCGGTAGGACTAGCAATCAGCCCCAGCATTTT.

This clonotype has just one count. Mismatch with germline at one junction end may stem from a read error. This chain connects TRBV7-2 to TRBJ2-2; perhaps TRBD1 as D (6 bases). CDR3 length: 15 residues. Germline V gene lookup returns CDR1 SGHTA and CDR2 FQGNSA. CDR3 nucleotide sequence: TGTGCCAGCAGCTTAGAGGGGGTTGGGGCCGGGCAGCTGTTTTTT. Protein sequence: CASSLEGVGAGQLFF.

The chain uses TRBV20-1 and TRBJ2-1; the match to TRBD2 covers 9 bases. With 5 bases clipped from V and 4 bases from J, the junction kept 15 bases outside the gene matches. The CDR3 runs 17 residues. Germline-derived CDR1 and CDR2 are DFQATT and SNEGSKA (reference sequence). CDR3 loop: CSAPRGQSGRLYNEQFF. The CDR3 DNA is TGCAGTGCTCCCCGCGGCCAAAGCGGGAGGTTATACAATGAGCAGTTCTTC.

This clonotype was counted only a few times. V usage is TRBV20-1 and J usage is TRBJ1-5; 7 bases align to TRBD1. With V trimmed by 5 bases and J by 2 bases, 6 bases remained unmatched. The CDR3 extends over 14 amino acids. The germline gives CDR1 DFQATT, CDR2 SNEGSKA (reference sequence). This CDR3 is CSAYRGGGNQPQHF. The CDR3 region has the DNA TGCAGTGCTTATCGAGGGGGCGGCAATCAGCCCCAGCATTTT.

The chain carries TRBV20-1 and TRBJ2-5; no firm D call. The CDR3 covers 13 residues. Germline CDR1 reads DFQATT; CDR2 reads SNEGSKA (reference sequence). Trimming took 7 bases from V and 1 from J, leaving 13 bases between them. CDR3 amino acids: CSERRSSQETQYF. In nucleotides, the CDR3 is TGCAGTGAAAGGCGGTCTTCCCAAGAGACCCAGTACTTC.

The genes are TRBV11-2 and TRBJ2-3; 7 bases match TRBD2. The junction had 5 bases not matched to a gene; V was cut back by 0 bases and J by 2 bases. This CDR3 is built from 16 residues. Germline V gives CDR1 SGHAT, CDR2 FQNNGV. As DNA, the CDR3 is TGTGCCAGCAGCTTAGAATCCGGACTAGTCACAGATACGCAGTATTTT. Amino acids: CASSLESGLVTDTQYF.

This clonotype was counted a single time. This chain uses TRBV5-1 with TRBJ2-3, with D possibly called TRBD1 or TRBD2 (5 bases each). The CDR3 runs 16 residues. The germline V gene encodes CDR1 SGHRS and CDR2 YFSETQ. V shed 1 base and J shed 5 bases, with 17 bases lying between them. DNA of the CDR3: TGCGCCAGCAGCTTGTTTGGGCAGGGAGTCAAAGATACGCAGTATTTT. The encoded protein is CASSLFGQGVKDTQYF.

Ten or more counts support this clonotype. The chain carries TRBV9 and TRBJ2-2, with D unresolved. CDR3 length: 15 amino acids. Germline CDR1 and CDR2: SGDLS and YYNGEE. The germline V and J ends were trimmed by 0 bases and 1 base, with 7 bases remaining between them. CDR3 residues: CASSVDPRNTGELFF. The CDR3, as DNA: TGTGCCAGCAGCGTAGATCCCAGGAACACCGGGGAGCTGTTTTTT.

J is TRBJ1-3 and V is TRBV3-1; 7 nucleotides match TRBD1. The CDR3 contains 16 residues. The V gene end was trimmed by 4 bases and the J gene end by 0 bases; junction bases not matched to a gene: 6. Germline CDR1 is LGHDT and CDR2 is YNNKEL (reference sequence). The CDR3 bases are TGTGCCAGCAGCCCCCGACAGGGAGGCTCTGGAAACACCATATATTTT. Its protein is CASSPRQGGSGNTIYF.

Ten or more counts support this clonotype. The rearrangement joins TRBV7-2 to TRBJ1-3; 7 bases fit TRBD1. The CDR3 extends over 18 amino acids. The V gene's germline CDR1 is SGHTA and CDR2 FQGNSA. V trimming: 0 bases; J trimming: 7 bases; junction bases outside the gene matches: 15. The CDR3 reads CASSLAALDRARRNTIYF. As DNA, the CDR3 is TGTGCCAGCAGCTTAGCCGCCCTAGACAGGGCCCGGCGCAACACCATATATTTT.

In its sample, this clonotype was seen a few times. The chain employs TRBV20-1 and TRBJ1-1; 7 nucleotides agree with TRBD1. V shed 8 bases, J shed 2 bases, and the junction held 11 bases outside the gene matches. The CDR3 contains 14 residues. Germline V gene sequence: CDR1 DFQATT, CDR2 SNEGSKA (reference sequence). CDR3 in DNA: TGCAGTCCAAGGTTGGGACAGTTTAACACTGAAGCTTTCTTT. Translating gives CSPRLGQFNTEAFF.

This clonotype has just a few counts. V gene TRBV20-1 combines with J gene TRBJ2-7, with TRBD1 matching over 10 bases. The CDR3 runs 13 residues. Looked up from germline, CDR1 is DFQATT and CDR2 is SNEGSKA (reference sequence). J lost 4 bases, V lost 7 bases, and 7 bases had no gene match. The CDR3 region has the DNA TGCAGTGTTATGGACAGGGGGACGTACGAGCAGTACTTC. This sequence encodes CSVMDRGTYEQYF.

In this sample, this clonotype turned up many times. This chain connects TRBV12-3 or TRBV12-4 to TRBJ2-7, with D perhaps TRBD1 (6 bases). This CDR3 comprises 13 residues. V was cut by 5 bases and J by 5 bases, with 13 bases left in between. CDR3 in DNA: TGTGCCAGCAGTGGCCAACAGGGTAACGAGCAGTACTTC. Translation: CASSGQQGNEQYF.

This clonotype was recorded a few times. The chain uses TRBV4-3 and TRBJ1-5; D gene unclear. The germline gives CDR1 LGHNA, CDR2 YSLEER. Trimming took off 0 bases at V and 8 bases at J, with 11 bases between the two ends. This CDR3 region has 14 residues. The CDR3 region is CASSQEGGVEPQHF. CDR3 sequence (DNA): TGCGCCAGCAGCCAAGAAGGCGGAGTAGAGCCCCAGCATTTT.

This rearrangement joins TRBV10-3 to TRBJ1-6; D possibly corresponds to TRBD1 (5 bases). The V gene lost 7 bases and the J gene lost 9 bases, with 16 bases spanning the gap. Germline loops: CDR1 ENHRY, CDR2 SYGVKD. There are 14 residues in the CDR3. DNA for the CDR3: TGTGCCATCACCGACAGCCCGGGCTTTTCACCCCTCCACTTT. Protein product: CAITDSPGFSPLHF.

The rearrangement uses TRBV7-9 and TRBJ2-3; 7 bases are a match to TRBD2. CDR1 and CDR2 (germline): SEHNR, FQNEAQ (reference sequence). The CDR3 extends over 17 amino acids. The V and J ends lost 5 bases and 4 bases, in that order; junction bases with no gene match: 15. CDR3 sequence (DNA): TGTGCCAGCAGCCCAACCTGGGAGGGGCGCAGGGCAGATACGCAGTATTTT. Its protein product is CASSPTWEGRRADTQYF.

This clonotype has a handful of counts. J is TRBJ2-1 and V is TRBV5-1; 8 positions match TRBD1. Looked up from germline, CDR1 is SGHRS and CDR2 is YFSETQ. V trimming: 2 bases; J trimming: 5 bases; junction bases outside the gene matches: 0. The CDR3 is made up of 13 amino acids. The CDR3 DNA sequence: TGCGCCAGCAGCTTACAGGGGGACAATGAGCAGTTCTTC. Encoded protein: CASSLQGDNEQFF.

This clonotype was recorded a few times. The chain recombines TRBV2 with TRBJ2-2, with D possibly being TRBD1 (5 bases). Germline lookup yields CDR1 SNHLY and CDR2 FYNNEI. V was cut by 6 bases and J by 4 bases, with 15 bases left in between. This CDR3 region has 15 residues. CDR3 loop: CASRWGLKPTGELFF. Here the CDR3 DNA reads TGTGCCAGCAGATGGGGCCTCAAACCCACCGGGGAGCTGTTTTTT.

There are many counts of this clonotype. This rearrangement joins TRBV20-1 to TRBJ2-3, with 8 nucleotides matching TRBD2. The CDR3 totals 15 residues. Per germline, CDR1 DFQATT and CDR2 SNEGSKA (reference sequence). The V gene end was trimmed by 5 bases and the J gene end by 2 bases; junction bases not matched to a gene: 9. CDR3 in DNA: TGCAGTGCTCCCTCGGGAGGGAGGATCACAGATACGCAGTATTTT. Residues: CSAPSGGRITDTQYF.

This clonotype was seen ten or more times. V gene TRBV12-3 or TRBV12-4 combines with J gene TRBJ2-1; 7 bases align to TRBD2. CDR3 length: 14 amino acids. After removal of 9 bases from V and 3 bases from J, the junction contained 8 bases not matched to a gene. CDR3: CASQVAGDYNEQFF. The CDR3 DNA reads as TGTGCCAGTCAGGTGGCGGGGGACTACAATGAGCAGTTCTTC.

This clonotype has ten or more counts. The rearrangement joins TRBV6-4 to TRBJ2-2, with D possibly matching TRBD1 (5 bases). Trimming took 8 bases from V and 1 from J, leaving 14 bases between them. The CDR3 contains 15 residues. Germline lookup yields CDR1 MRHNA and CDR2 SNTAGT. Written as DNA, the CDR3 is TGTGCCAGCCGTCGAGACAGCATGAACACCGGGGAGCTGTTTTTT. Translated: CASRRDSMNTGELFF.

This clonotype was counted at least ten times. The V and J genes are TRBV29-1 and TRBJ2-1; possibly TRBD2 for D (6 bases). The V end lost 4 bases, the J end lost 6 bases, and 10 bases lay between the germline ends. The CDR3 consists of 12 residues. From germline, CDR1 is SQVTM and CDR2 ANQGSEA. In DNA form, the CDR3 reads TGCAGCGTTGCACAGACTAGCAATGAGCAGTTCTTC. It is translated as CSVAQTSNEQFF.